The clone carrying this TCR beta chain was detected a few times. This specimen belongs to a study of cytomegalovirus exposure and HLA in healthy donors. Trimming shortened V by 4 bases and J by 1 base, and 17 bases separated the two germline ends. The CDR3 totals 16 residues. The germline CDR1 and CDR2 sequences are SGHDN and FVKESK. Primers included in the PCR were 60 Vbeta and 13 Jbeta primers. Assay: immunoSEQ multiplex PCR; the TCRdb copy retains only in-frame clones and omits some. The sample records 150,000 to 200,000 clones, around 80% being singletons. The specimen was PBMCs. This rearrangement joins TRBV14 to TRBJ2-7; D might be TRBD1 (5 bases). The receptor comes from a woman aged 50 to 60 in good health and CMV-seropositive. CDR3 coding DNA: TGTGCCAGCAGCCTCCCCCAGGGTTTGGGGTCCTACGAGCAGTACTTC. This encodes CASSLPQGLGSYEQYF.